These T cell receptor beta chains were read from a single sample in a study of blood T cells in healthy people across ages. In TCRdb, the 5' RACE reads were re-called with MiXCR into one record per CDR3 protein. The sample has roughly 1 million distinct CDR3 sequences, about 23% seen once. These data were also reused for a study on T cells of mothers and their children.

Sequencing was done on a sample of blood. The receptors shown here come from a girl aged 2 to 9 in good health. Both conserved end residues are part of each CDR3. The D gene is left open where the match is weak. The size field is filled for only some rows; it gives once, few, many or a size class.

TRBV20-1	-	TRBJ1-1	-	CSAIPLLRTEAFF	TGCAGTGCTATCCCTCTACTACGTACTGAAGCTTTCTTT
TRBV3-1	few	TRBJ2-7	TRBD2	CASSQDPRLADYEQYF	TGTGCCAGCAGCCAAGATCCTAGGCTAGCGGACTACGAGCAGTACTTC
TRBV29-1	-	TRBJ2-7	-	CSVETRAASYEQYF	TGCAGCGTTGAAACGAGGGCGGCCTCCTACGAGCAGTACTTC
TRBV11-3	few	TRBJ2-1	-	CASSSPSSGAISYNEQFF	TGTGCCAGCAGCTCGCCCTCCTCGGGAGCCATCTCCTACAATGAGCAGTTCTTC
TRBV5-6	few	TRBJ2-7	-	CASSGDGFEQYF	TGTGCCAGCAGCGGGGACGGTTTTGAGCAGTACTTC
TRBV12-3/TRBV12-4	few	TRBJ1-6	-	CASRDLPYSPLHF	TGTGCCAGCAGAGACCTACCCTATTCACCCCTCCACTTT
TRBV9	few	TRBJ2-1	TRBD2	CASSGDATSAGEQFF	TGTGCCAGCAGCGGAGACGCTACTAGCGCCGGAGAGCAGTTCTTC
TRBV4-1	few	TRBJ2-5	-	CASSHLPSGRRETQYF	TGCGCCAGCAGCCATCTACCGTCAGGGCGTCGAGAGACCCAGTACTTC
TRBV12-3/TRBV12-4	-	TRBJ1-4	TRBD1	CASSPGQAYNEKLFF	TGTGCCAGCAGCCCGGGACAGGCCTATAATGAAAAACTGTTTTTT
TRBV3-1	-	TRBJ2-1	-	CASSQVLAYEQFF	TGTGCCAGCAGCCAAGTACTAGCTTATGAGCAGTTCTTC
TRBV29-1	few	TRBJ2-3	-	CSVGLSVRGDTQYF	TGCAGCGTTGGGCTCTCCGTAAGGGGAGATACGCAGTATTTT
TRBV4-3	few	TRBJ2-2	-	CASSQIRVNLGELFF	TGCGCCAGCAGCCAAATCAGGGTTAATCTGGGGGAGCTGTTTTTT
TRBV29-1	few	TRBJ2-3	-	CSVSGISTDTQYF	TGCAGCGTTTCGGGGATTAGCACAGATACGCAGTATTTT
TRBV9	-	TRBJ2-1	-	CASSGGVVNEQFF	TGTGCCAGCAGCGGGGGGGTGGTCAATGAGCAGTTCTTC
TRBV27	-	TRBJ2-4	TRBD1	CASRRTGGNIQYF	TGTGCCAGCAGAAGGACAGGGGGAAACATTCAGTACTTC
TRBV7-9	few	TRBJ2-1	-	CASSDFGGNNEQFF	TGTGCCAGCAGCGACTTTGGGGGGAACAATGAGCAGTTCTTC
TRBV3-1	few	TRBJ2-1	-	CASSQLEDEQFF	TGTGCCAGCAGCCAACTGGAAGATGAGCAGTTCTTC
TRBV4-3	-	TRBJ1-3	-	CASSQEFFAASGNTIYF	TGCGCCAGCAGCCAAGAATTCTTTGCGGCATCTGGAAACACCATATATTTT
TRBV14	-	TRBJ2-1	-	CASSPYKYNEQFF	TGTGCCAGCAGCCCCTATAAATACAATGAGCAGTTCTTC
TRBV7-9	-	TRBJ2-3	-	CASSFPWAAESTDTQYF	TGTGCCAGCAGCTTTCCTTGGGCGGCAGAAAGCACAGATACGCAGTATTTT
TRBV15	few	TRBJ2-1	-	CATSRDRTEQFF	TGTGCCACCAGCAGAGATCGCACGGAGCAGTTCTTC
TRBV9	-	TRBJ2-1	TRBD1	CASSVARTGGEGTSYNEQFF	TGTGCCAGCAGCGTAGCCCGGACAGGGGGAGAGGGGACCTCCTACAATGAGCAGTTCTTC
TRBV10-3	few	TRBJ2-2	-	CAITTGTTNTGELLF	TGTGCCATAACTACAGGGACGACGAACACCGGGGAGCTGTTATTT
TRBV7-3	few	TRBJ2-1	-	CASSLDYVSDEQFF	TGTGCCAGCAGCCTCGATTATGTGAGTGATGAGCAGTTCTTC
TRBV4-1	few	TRBJ2-1	-	CASSQAILRLNYNEQFF	TGCGCCAGCAGCCAAGCTATATTAAGACTAAACTACAATGAGCAGTTCTTC
TRBV7-3	many	TRBJ2-5	TRBD2	CASSLLAGGAETQYF	TGTGCCAGCAGCTTGCTAGCGGGGGGGGCAGAGACCCAGTACTTC
TRBV11-2	few	TRBJ1-4	-	CASRLGSGRRNEKLFF	TGTGCCAGCAGGCTGGGTTCGGGCCGGCGAAATGAAAAACTGTTTTTT
TRBV7-9	few	TRBJ2-3	TRBD2	CASSLVGGGPPGTQYF	TGTGCCAGCAGCTTAGTCGGCGGGGGTCCCCCTGGTACGCAGTATTTT
TRBV9	-	TRBJ2-3	TRBD2	CASSVGLAGEITDTQYF	TGTGCCAGCAGCGTAGGGCTAGCGGGGGAGATCACAGATACGCAGTATTTT
TRBV24-1	-	TRBJ2-5	-	CATSDLGFQETQYF	TGTGCCACCAGTGATTTGGGGTTCCAAGAGACCCAGTACTTC
TRBV29-1	few	TRBJ2-5	-	CSESEPQETQYF	TGCAGCGAATCGGAGCCCCAAGAGACCCAGTACTTC
TRBV12-3/TRBV12-4	-	TRBJ2-7	-	CASTGTSTYEQYF	TGTGCCAGCACCGGGACATCTACCTACGAGCAGTACTTC
TRBV28	-	TRBJ1-1	-	CATSLGTAAWAFF	TGTGCCACTTCTCTGGGGACGGCTGCGTGGGCTTTCTTT
TRBV6-5	few	TRBJ2-1	-	CASSYLGKRSYNEQFF	TGTGCCAGCAGTTACCTAGGGAAACGCTCCTACAATGAGCAGTTCTTC
TRBV12-3/TRBV12-4	-	TRBJ2-7	-	CAGSLNPTNYEQYF	TGTGCCGGCAGTTTAAATCCCACAAACTACGAGCAGTACTTC
TRBV6-2/TRBV6-3	few	TRBJ2-7	TRBD2	CASSYSNSGAFGEQYF	TGTGCCAGCAGTTACTCTAATAGCGGGGCCTTCGGCGAGCAGTACTTC
TRBV12-3/TRBV12-4	-	TRBJ2-1	TRBD2	CASERGGLSEQFF	TGTGCCAGCGAGCGGGGGGGCCTCTCTGAGCAGTTCTTC
TRBV12-3/TRBV12-4	-	TRBJ1-2	-	CASSSQVNYGYTF	TGTGCCAGCAGTTCACAGGTTAACTATGGCTACACCTTC
TRBV29-1	few	TRBJ2-2	-	CSVADNTGELFF	TGCAGCGTTGCCGACAACACCGGGGAGCTGTTTTTT
TRBV29-1	many	TRBJ2-7	-	CSVESGYEQYF	TGCAGCGTTGAATCAGGTTACGAGCAGTACTTC
TRBV20-1	-	TRBJ1-2	-	CSAQGWEGGYTF	TGCAGTGCTCAAGGATGGGAAGGCGGCTACACCTTC
TRBV27	few	TRBJ2-6	-	CASSFLVIPGANVLTF	TGTGCCAGCAGTTTCTTGGTGATTCCTGGGGCCAACGTCCTGACTTTC
TRBV10-2	few	TRBJ2-5	-	CASWDQVGPQETQYF	TGCGCCAGCTGGGATCAAGTGGGACCACAAGAGACCCAGTACTTC
TRBV7-2	-	TRBJ2-7	-	CASSLVIGQYEQYF	TGTGCCAGCAGCTTAGTAATTGGGCAGTACGAGCAGTACTTC
TRBV28	few	TRBJ2-3	TRBD1	CASSMGGRGFPDTQYF	TGTGCCAGCAGTATGGGCGGCAGGGGGTTCCCAGATACGCAGTATTTT
TRBV5-6	-	TRBJ2-1	-	CASSFNPDNNEQFF	TGTGCCAGCAGCTTTAATCCGGACAATAATGAGCAGTTCTTC
TRBV29-1	-	TRBJ1-2	-	CSVVRGSGYTF	TGCAGCGTTGTTCGGGGTAGCGGCTACACCTTC
TRBV28	few	TRBJ1-3	-	CASSFLSFKGGNTIYF	TGTGCCAGCAGTTTTCTATCCTTTAAGGGTGGAAACACCATATATTTT